Listed below are T cell receptor beta chains from one sample, sequenced in a study of T cell repertoires in cytomegalovirus infection. For these TCRs, the target antigens are not known. TCRdb independently ran MiXCR on the reads; one entry per CDR3 protein. Counted here are 680,000 or so distinct CDR3 sequences, around 30% occurring once; the ten biggest clones make up about 18%. The material sequenced was cultured PBMCs, taken from culture after CMV antigen stimulation. Every receptor here comes from a human donor in good health (CMV status not recorded). Some clones in this sample may be carry-over from other donors' samples. Both conserved end residues are part of each CDR3. Each record gives: clone size, V gene, D gene, J gene, CDR3 DNA, CDR3 protein. A D gene is named only where the DNA matches it firmly. Not every row has a clone size; where given, it reads once, few, many or a size class.

clone_size: -
v_call: TRBV7-2
d_call: -
j_call: TRBJ2-1
cdr3_nt: TGTGCCAGCAGCTTAGGGCGACAGGCCGGTGAGCAGTTCTTC
cdr3_aa: CASSLGRQAGEQFF

clone_size: -
v_call: TRBV7-9
d_call: -
j_call: TRBJ2-5
cdr3_nt: TGTGCCAGCAGCCGCCTCTCGGGGCAAGAGACCCAGTACTTC
cdr3_aa: CASSRLSGQETQYF

clone_size: -
v_call: TRBV27
d_call: TRBD1
j_call: TRBJ2-3
cdr3_nt: TGTGCCAGCAGTTCACAGGGGACGTTGGGCACAGATACGCAGTATTTT
cdr3_aa: CASSSQGTLGTDTQYF

clone_size: few
v_call: TRBV20-1
d_call: -
j_call: TRBJ1-5
cdr3_nt: TGCAGTGCTAGACGGGTGGGGGGAAACCCCCAGCATTTT
cdr3_aa: CSARRVGGNPQHF

clone_size: -
v_call: TRBV6-5
d_call: -
j_call: TRBJ1-4
cdr3_nt: TGTGCCAGCGGCCGGGCAACTAATGAAAAACTGTTTTTT
cdr3_aa: CASGRATNEKLFF

clone_size: -
v_call: TRBV12-3/TRBV12-4
d_call: -
j_call: TRBJ1-1
cdr3_nt: TGTGCCAGCAGTTTCGAGACAGAGAACACTGAAGCTTTCTTT
cdr3_aa: CASSFETENTEAFF

clone_size: -
v_call: TRBV12-3/TRBV12-4
d_call: -
j_call: TRBJ1-1
cdr3_nt: TGTGCCAGCAGTACCCGGGCTGAAGCTTTCTTT
cdr3_aa: CASSTRAEAFF

clone_size: -
v_call: TRBV20-1
d_call: TRBD2
j_call: TRBJ2-3
cdr3_nt: TGCAGTGCTAGAGATCAAGAGCGGGGATTAGATACGCAGTATTTT
cdr3_aa: CSARDQERGLDTQYF

clone_size: -
v_call: TRBV10-3
d_call: TRBD2
j_call: TRBJ2-1
cdr3_nt: TGTGCCACGAGTGGACTAGCGGGGGGATCCTACAATGAGCAGTTCTTC
cdr3_aa: CATSGLAGGSYNEQFF

clone_size: -
v_call: TRBV4-1
d_call: -
j_call: TRBJ1-5
cdr3_nt: TGCGCCAGCAGCCAAGATATGAGTCAAAATCAGCCCCAGCATTTT
cdr3_aa: CASSQDMSQNQPQHF

clone_size: -
v_call: TRBV7-8
d_call: TRBD2
j_call: TRBJ2-7
cdr3_nt: TGTGCCAGCAGCTTAGCGAGGTCTAGCGGCGAGCAGTACTTC
cdr3_aa: CASSLARSSGEQYF

clone_size: few
v_call: TRBV20-1
d_call: TRBD2
j_call: TRBJ2-7
cdr3_nt: TGCAGTGCTGCCGGGACTAGCGGGAGGGCCTCCTACGAGCAGTACTTC
cdr3_aa: CSAAGTSGRASYEQYF

clone_size: once
v_call: TRBV2
d_call: TRBD1
j_call: TRBJ2-7
cdr3_nt: TGTGCCAGCAGAAGGTTAGGGACAGGGCAGGGCGAGCAGTACTTC
cdr3_aa: CASRRLGTGQGEQYF

clone_size: few
v_call: TRBV7-2
d_call: -
j_call: TRBJ2-7
cdr3_nt: TGTGCCAGCAGCGAACAATACGAGCAGTACTTC
cdr3_aa: CASSEQYEQYF

clone_size: many
v_call: TRBV11-2
d_call: -
j_call: TRBJ2-1
cdr3_nt: TGTGCCAGCAGCTTAGTTAACAATGAGCAGTTCTTC
cdr3_aa: CASSLVNNEQFF

clone_size: few
v_call: TRBV11-1
d_call: TRBD1
j_call: TRBJ2-5
cdr3_nt: TGTGCCAGCAGCCGGTCCGGGACAGGGCTTCAAGAGACCCAGTACTTC
cdr3_aa: CASSRSGTGLQETQYF

clone_size: -
v_call: TRBV18
d_call: TRBD1
j_call: TRBJ2-7
cdr3_nt: TGTGCCAGCTCACCGCTACAGGGGGGTTACGAGCAGTACTTC
cdr3_aa: CASSPLQGGYEQYF

clone_size: -
v_call: TRBV20-1
d_call: TRBD2
j_call: TRBJ2-7
cdr3_nt: TGCAGTTATTTAGCGGGGGTGAGCTACGAGCAGTACTTC
cdr3_aa: CSYLAGVSYEQYF

clone_size: -
v_call: TRBV28
d_call: TRBD1
j_call: TRBJ2-1
cdr3_nt: TGTGCCAGCAGTCGACAGGGGGCTAGCTACAATGAGCAGTTCTTC
cdr3_aa: CASSRQGASYNEQFF

clone_size: -
v_call: TRBV7-2
d_call: -
j_call: TRBJ1-1
cdr3_nt: TGTGCCAGCAGCCTCGGAGAGCGCAGTGAAGCTTTCTTT
cdr3_aa: CASSLGERSEAFF

clone_size: -
v_call: TRBV11-2
d_call: TRBD1
j_call: TRBJ2-2
cdr3_nt: TGTGCCAGCAGGAGACAGGGAAACACCGGGGAGCTGTTTTTT
cdr3_aa: CASRRQGNTGELFF

clone_size: few
v_call: TRBV6-5
d_call: -
j_call: TRBJ2-3
cdr3_nt: TGTGCCAGCAGTTACTCGGGTGCGGGTGCTAGCACAGATACGCAGTATTTT
cdr3_aa: CASSYSGAGASTDTQYF

clone_size: many
v_call: TRBV7-2
d_call: TRBD1
j_call: TRBJ2-5
cdr3_nt: TGTGCCAGCAGTTCGGACAGGGAAGAGACCCAGTACTTC
cdr3_aa: CASSSDREETQYF

clone_size: many
v_call: TRBV7-2
d_call: -
j_call: TRBJ1-6
cdr3_nt: TGTGCCAGCAGCCTGGGACTGGGGTTTTTATCACCCCTCCACTTT
cdr3_aa: CASSLGLGFLSPLHF

clone_size: few
v_call: TRBV10-3
d_call: -
j_call: TRBJ1-3
cdr3_nt: TGTGCCCTTGGACAGCCCTTGCGGGGAAACACCATATATTTT
cdr3_aa: CALGQPLRGNTIYF

clone_size: few
v_call: TRBV7-9
d_call: -
j_call: TRBJ1-5
cdr3_nt: TGTGCCAGCAGCTCTCGACAGTCCCTTCAGCCCCAGCATTTT
cdr3_aa: CASSSRQSLQPQHF

clone_size: few
v_call: TRBV7-9
d_call: -
j_call: TRBJ2-7
cdr3_nt: TGTGCCAGCGGCAGTTGGGGGGACTACGAGCAGTACTTC
cdr3_aa: CASGSWGDYEQYF

clone_size: -
v_call: TRBV11-2
d_call: TRBD1
j_call: TRBJ2-2
cdr3_nt: TGTGCCAGCAGCCGGGACAGGATCACCGGGGATCTGTTTTTT
cdr3_aa: CASSRDRITGDLFF

clone_size: -
v_call: TRBV20-1
d_call: -
j_call: TRBJ1-2
cdr3_nt: TGCAGTGCTAGATTGGGGGGCGGCTACACCTTC
cdr3_aa: CSARLGGGYTF

clone_size: -
v_call: TRBV12-3/TRBV12-4
d_call: -
j_call: TRBJ2-3
cdr3_nt: TGTGCCAGCAGTCCCCCCAATCCGGGACCAGCACTAAATACGCAGTATTTT
cdr3_aa: CASSPPNPGPALNTQYF

clone_size: -
v_call: TRBV7-2
d_call: TRBD2
j_call: TRBJ2-1
cdr3_nt: TGTGCCAGCAGCTATGGACTAGCCCCCGGCAATGAGCAGTTCTTC
cdr3_aa: CASSYGLAPGNEQFF

clone_size: -
v_call: TRBV7-9
d_call: -
j_call: TRBJ1-5
cdr3_nt: TGTGCCAGCAGCCCGCTAGGGGGGCGGCCCGACCAGCCCCAGCATTTT
cdr3_aa: CASSPLGGRPDQPQHF

clone_size: few
v_call: TRBV27
d_call: -
j_call: TRBJ2-3
cdr3_nt: TGTGCCAGCAGCCAACGACCCGGGGACTTTAGCACAGATACGCAGTATTTT
cdr3_aa: CASSQRPGDFSTDTQYF

clone_size: -
v_call: TRBV7-2
d_call: -
j_call: TRBJ2-5
cdr3_nt: TGTGCCAGCAGCTTGGGCAGGGCGAGAGGAGAGACCCAGTACTTC
cdr3_aa: CASSLGRARGETQYF

clone_size: -
v_call: TRBV7-2
d_call: -
j_call: TRBJ2-1
cdr3_nt: TGTGCCAGCAGCTTAGCCTATCGGGGGTTCCATGAGCAGTTCTTC
cdr3_aa: CASSLAYRGFHEQFF

clone_size: -
v_call: TRBV7-2
d_call: TRBD2
j_call: TRBJ2-3
cdr3_nt: TGTGCCAGCAGCTTAGTCGCGGGAGTGAACACAGATACGCAGTATTTT
cdr3_aa: CASSLVAGVNTDTQYF

clone_size: -
v_call: TRBV20-1
d_call: TRBD1
j_call: TRBJ1-1
cdr3_nt: TGCAGTGCTAGAAACCCCGGGACAGGTGGCACTGAAGCTTTCTTT
cdr3_aa: CSARNPGTGGTEAFF

clone_size: -
v_call: TRBV6-6
d_call: -
j_call: TRBJ1-6
cdr3_nt: TGTGCCAGCAGTTACACGGTGATGGGGTCACCCCTCCACTTT
cdr3_aa: CASSYTVMGSPLHF

clone_size: -
v_call: TRBV6-1
d_call: TRBD1
j_call: TRBJ2-7
cdr3_nt: TGTGCCAGCAGTGCACAGGGGTATGGGTACGAGCAGTACTTC
cdr3_aa: CASSAQGYGYEQYF

clone_size: many
v_call: TRBV12-3/TRBV12-4
d_call: TRBD2
j_call: TRBJ2-7
cdr3_nt: TGTGCCAGCAGCCTAGGGCTAGCGGATACCTACGAGCAGTACTTC
cdr3_aa: CASSLGLADTYEQYF

clone_size: many
v_call: TRBV7-2
d_call: TRBD2
j_call: TRBJ2-3
cdr3_nt: TGTGCCAGCAGCTTCTATAGCGGGGTCGGAGATACGCAGTATTTT
cdr3_aa: CASSFYSGVGDTQYF

clone_size: many
v_call: TRBV7-8
d_call: -
j_call: TRBJ2-2
cdr3_nt: TGTGCCAGCAGCTTAGGAGGAATGAACACCGGGGAGCTGTTTTTT
cdr3_aa: CASSLGGMNTGELFF